The 32 T cell receptor beta chains presented below share a single source sample, sequenced in a study of CD8+ T cells in alopecia areata. Specified treatment: oral pan-JAK inhibitor, 5-10 mg twice daily. TCR sequencing used cDNA made by reverse transcription of extracted RNA. Assay used: immunoSEQ multiplex PCR; TCRdb lists only in-frame clones, some missing. The table shows 110,000 to 150,000 clones, with less than 70% occurring only once. The source material was CD8+ T cells sorted from blood, sampled at week 4, from a patient treated with tofacitinib. The receptors stem from a human donor with alopecia areata.

V gene TRBV29-1 combines with J gene TRBJ1-2; 9 bases fit TRBD1. Germline CDR1 reads SQVTM; CDR2 reads ANQGSEA. The CDR3 has 13 amino acids. The V segment lost 5 bases and the J segment 4 bases; nucleotides outside the gene matches: 5. The CDR3: CSVTGGAGYGYTF. Written as DNA, the CDR3 is TGCAGCGTTACAGGGGGCGCAGGCTATGGCTACACCTTC.

Remarks on this clone: Other DNA sequences within the sample encode an identical CDR3. The V and J genes are TRBV7-9 and TRBJ2-7; maybe TRBD1 (5 bases). V was cut by 5 bases and J by 2 bases, with 10 bases left in between. Germline-derived CDR1 and CDR2 are SEHNR and FQNEAQ (reference sequence). The CDR3 has 13 amino acids. CDR3 residues: CASSLDSTYEQYF. The CDR3 coding sequence is TGTGCCAGCAGCCTCGACAGTACCTACGAGCAGTACTTC.

The table lists this clone with a count of one. The gene calls are TRBV27 and TRBJ2-1; D uncertain. The germline V gene encodes CDR1 MNHEY and CDR2 SMNVEV (reference sequence). The CDR3 loop spans 11 amino acids. The ends were cut back, 3 bases at V and 8 bases at J, with 5 bases in the middle. In DNA form, the CDR3 reads TGTGCCAGCAGTTTTAACTATGAGCAGTTCTTC. Its protein is CASSFNYEQFF.

The chain combines TRBV5-6 with TRBJ2-1; tentative D call: TRBD2 (5 bases). This CDR3 spans 16 amino acids. The germline V and J ends were trimmed by 4 bases and 0 bases, with 14 bases remaining between them. Germline V gene sequence: CDR1 SGHDT, CDR2 YYEEEE. The CDR3 sequence is CASSGLERSSYNEQFF. The CDR3 nucleotides read TGTGCCAGCAGCGGACTTGAGAGGAGCTCCTACAATGAGCAGTTCTTC.

This chain joins TRBV13 and TRBJ2-7; 10 positions match TRBD1. CDR3 size: 16 residues. The junction had 10 bases not matched to a gene; V was cut back by 5 bases and J by 3 bases. The germline gives CDR1 PRHDT, CDR2 FYEKMQ (reference sequence). This CDR3 reads CASSALGTGDIYEQYF. CDR3 bases: TGTGCCAGCAGCGCCCTAGGGACAGGGGATATCTACGAGCAGTACTTC.

The genes are TRBV9 and TRBJ2-7; the D gene could be TRBD1 or TRBD2 (5 bases each). V lost 3 bases and J 7 bases, leaving 8 bases between the germline ends. The CDR3 extends over 11 amino acids. CDR1 is SGDLS and CDR2 is YYNGEE in the germline V gene. CDR3 in DNA: TGTGCCAGCAGCGCCGGGACGGAGCAGTACTTC. Translation gives CASSAGTEQYF.

The chain combines TRBV2 with TRBJ2-3; no clear D gene. Trimming pared 7 bases from V and 0 bases from J, leaving 8 bases between. CDR3 length: 13 amino acids. In germline, CDR1 is SNHLY, CDR2 FYNNEI. This chain's CDR3 is CASNGDSTDTQYF. The DNA of the CDR3 is TGTGCCAGCAATGGGGATAGCACAGATACGCAGTATTTT.

This chain links TRBV2 with TRBJ2-7; weak D call: TRBD1 (5 bases). CDR1 is SNHLY, CDR2 FYNNEI, per germline. This CDR3 region has 15 residues. Trimming pared 4 bases from V and 1 base from J, leaving 14 bases between. The CDR3 protein is CASSVGTGVSYEQYF. For the CDR3, the DNA is TGTGCCAGCAGTGTAGGAACAGGCGTTTCCTACGAGCAGTACTTC.

V and J are TRBV30 and TRBJ1-2, with TRBD1 identical over 7 bases. Per the germline V gene, CDR1 is GTSNPN and CDR2 is SVGIG (reference sequence). V shed 4 bases and J 8 bases; nucleotides not matched to a gene: 10. This CDR3 has 13 residues. The CDR3 nucleotides are TGTGCCTGGACCCGTGGTACAGGGGAAGGCTACACCTTC. Amino acids: CAWTRGTGEGYTF.

The rearrangement links TRBV6-5 to TRBJ1-2; D gene unclear. This CDR3 is built from 13 residues. Germline CDR1 MNHEY, CDR2 SVGAGI. V was trimmed by 8 bases and J by 7 bases, leaving 17 bases between them. The CDR3 nucleotides are TGTGCCAGCCGTCAATTCACAGATTCTGGCTACACCTTC. Its protein product is CASRQFTDSGYTF.

This chain connects TRBV7-2 to TRBJ2-5; TRBD1 might be the D (6 bases). V gave up 5 bases and J gave up 2 bases, with 15 bases separating them. Germline V CDR1 and CDR2: SGHTA, FQGNSA. CDR3 length equals 15 residues. CDR3 sequence (DNA): TGTGCCAGCAGCCAACAGGGATTTGGGCAAGAGACCCAGTACTTC. It specifies CASSQQGFGQETQYF.

With regard to this clone: Other DNA sequences in this sample translate to the same CDR3. The J gene is TRBJ2-7, the V gene TRBV7-9; no reliable D call. This CDR3 contains 12 residues. Germline V gives CDR1 SEHNR, CDR2 FQNEAQ (reference sequence). Trimming cost V 1 base and J 0 bases, with 1 base left between them. The CDR3 loop reads CASSLVSYEQYF. The DNA of the CDR3 is TGTGCCAGCAGCTTAGTCTCCTACGAGCAGTACTTC.

This clone was picked up one time. This chain uses TRBV9 with TRBJ2-5, with unresolved D. The end of the DNA aligns better with TRBJ2-7, so the J call may be wrong. Per the germline V gene, CDR1 is SGDLS and CDR2 is YYNGEE. This CDR3 is 13 amino acids long. The CDR3 loop is CASSPARVHEQYF. CDR3 nucleotide sequence: TGTGCCAGCAGCCCGGCTAGAGTCCACGAGCAGTACTTC.

The chain combines TRBV18 with TRBJ2-5, with a possible D match to TRBD2 (6 bases). The V and J ends lost 1 base and 5 bases respectively, with 14 bases between them. This CDR3 has 15 residues. Germline V lookup: CDR1 KGHSH, CDR2 LQKENI. The DNA for the CDR3 is TGTGCCAGCTCACCACTGACGGGGGAGATGGAGACCCAGTACTTC. Its protein product is CASSPLTGEMETQYF.

The chain has TRBV4-2 and TRBJ2-7; TRBD2 matches at 12 bases. Trimming removed 0 bases from V and 4 bases from J; junction bases left unmatched: 13. CDR3 length: 19 residues. Germline V CDR1 and CDR2: LGHNA, YNFKEQ. CDR3 residues: CASSQEPTSGGPQFYEQYF. In nucleotides, the CDR3 is TGTGCCAGCAGCCAAGAACCGACTAGCGGGGGACCTCAGTTTTACGAGCAGTACTTC.

This clone was observed a few times. The rearrangement links TRBV4-3 to TRBJ1-1; TRBD1 matches at 7 bases. Germline V gives CDR1 LGHNA, CDR2 YSLEER. Trimming at V came to 4 bases and at J to 5 bases, leaving 7 bases not matched to a gene. CDR3 length: 14 residues. The CDR3 DNA reads as TGCGCCAGCAGCCCCTATGAGGGGGCGACTGAAGCTTTCTTT. Residues: CASSPYEGATEAFF.

V usage is TRBV29-1 and J usage is TRBJ1-1; weak D call: TRBD1 (5 bases). The CDR3 length is 12 residues. CDR1 SQVTM and CDR2 ANQGSEA come from the germline V gene. V lost 6 bases and J lost 2, with 10 bases in between. DNA for the CDR3: TGCAGCGTCTTAACAGGCAACACTGAAGCTTTCTTT. As protein: CSVLTGNTEAFF.

This clone was seen only once. V usage is TRBV11-2 and J usage is TRBJ2-3; D uncertain. The CDR3 extends over 12 amino acids. The V gene lost 5 bases and the J gene lost 3 bases, with 6 bases spanning the gap. Germline CDR1 and CDR2: SGHAT and FQNNGV. CDR3 nucleotide sequence: TGTGCCAGCAGCCCTCCTACAGATACGCAGTATTTT. Translation gives CASSPPTDTQYF.

The chain joins TRBV30 to TRBJ2-4; D possibly corresponds to TRBD2 (7 bases). The CDR3 has 16 residues. The germline V and J ends were trimmed by 1 base and 0 bases, with 13 bases remaining between them. Germline V gene sequence: CDR1 GTSNPN, CDR2 SVGIG (reference sequence). This chain's CDR3 is CAWSAQGLLAKNIQYF. In DNA, the CDR3 is TGTGCCTGGAGTGCACAGGGACTACTAGCCAAAAACATTCAGTACTTC. Based on the CDR3 plus reference TRBV30 and TRBJ2-4, the full variable domain is SQTIHQWPATLVQPVGSPLSLECTVEGTSNPNLYWYRQAAGRGLQLLFYSVGIGQISSEVPQNLSASRPQDRQFILSSKKLLLSDSGFYLCAWSAQGLLAKNIQYFGAGTRLSVL.

In regard to this clone: A read error may account for a junction end that differs from germline. The chain combines TRBV7-9 with TRBJ2-1, with 7 bases matching TRBD1. This CDR3 is 12 amino acids long. Germline CDR1 reads SEHNR; CDR2 reads FQNEAQ (reference sequence). In DNA, the CDR3 is TGTGCCAGCAGCTTAGGGGGACAGTGGCTCCTCTTC. Translated: CASSLGGQWLLF.

The gene calls are TRBV13 and TRBJ2-7, with D tentatively TRBD1 (5 bases). V was cut by 5 bases and J by 2 bases, with 13 bases left in between. The CDR3 runs 14 residues. CDR1 and CDR2 (germline): PRHDT, FYEKMQ (reference sequence). CDR3 amino acids: CASSPSTAPYEQYF. CDR3 in DNA: TGTGCCAGCAGCCCGTCGACAGCCCCCTACGAGCAGTACTTC.

This clone is medium-sized. V and J are TRBV15 and TRBJ2-4, with D unclear. The CDR3 loop spans 14 amino acids. In germline, CDR1 is LNHNV, CDR2 YYDKDF (reference sequence). Deletions cut 1 base from V and 1 base from J, with 5 bases between. This CDR3 is CATSRVVAKNIQYF. The DNA of the CDR3 is TGTGCCACCAGCAGAGTTGTCGCCAAAAACATTCAGTACTTC.

The chain links TRBV7-9 to TRBJ2-7; TRBD1 aligns across 10 bases. V was pared by 4 bases and J by 5 bases, with 8 bases of the junction left unmatched. This CDR3 region has 15 residues. Germline V gene data show CDR1 as SEHNR and CDR2 as FQNEAQ (reference sequence). CDR3 nucleotide sequence: TGTGCCAGCAGCTCGGACTGGACAGGGGGGAACGAGCAGTACTTC. It specifies CASSSDWTGGNEQYF.

The chain couples TRBV13 to TRBJ2-5; the D gene is possibly TRBD2 (5 bases). Per germline, CDR1 PRHDT and CDR2 FYEKMQ (reference sequence). V was shortened by 5 bases and J by 5 bases, with 15 bases between the two germline ends. CDR3 length equals 14 residues. This chain's CDR3 is CASSRREIYETQYF. The CDR3 bases are TGTGCCAGCAGCCGTAGGGAGATCTACGAGACCCAGTACTTC. The variable domain in full, with the rest retrieved from reference TRBV13 and TRBJ2-5, is AAGVIQSPRHLIKEKRETATLKCYPIPRHDTVYWYQQGPGQDPQFLISFYEKMQSDKGSIPDRFSAQQFSDYHSELNMSSLELGDSALYFCASSRREIYETQYFGPGTRLLVL.

This clone was observed many times. V gene TRBV27 combines with J gene TRBJ1-1; D is ambiguous. Germline CDR1 reads MNHEY; CDR2 reads SMNVEV (reference sequence). There are 13 residues in the CDR3. Between the trimmed V and J ends, which lost 5 bases and 4 bases, there was a span of 11 bases. The CDR3 coding sequence is TGTGCCAGCAGTCTCCGAGGGCCCACTGAAGCTTTCTTT. It translates to CASSLRGPTEAFF.

Written as DNA, the CDR3 is TGTGCCAGCAGCAGTGGTACCAACGAGCAGTACTTC. Translating it yields CASSSGTNEQYF. The chain recombines TRBV5-6 with TRBJ2-7; no definite D call. The CDR3 spans 12 residues. V was clipped by 4 bases and J by 5 bases, with 10 bases between them. Per germline, CDR1 SGHDT and CDR2 YYEEEE.

This clone came up a few times. The CDR3 reads CASSVLAGGDGATGELFF. In DNA form, the CDR3 reads TGTGCCAGCAGTGTTCTAGCGGGGGGCGACGGGGCCACCGGGGAGCTGTTTTTT. The rearrangement links TRBV27 to TRBJ2-2, with 11 nucleotides matching TRBD2. After removal of 5 bases from V and 4 bases from J, the junction contained 12 bases not matched to a gene. The germline V gene has CDR1 MNHEY and CDR2 SMNVEV (reference sequence). The CDR3 is made up of 18 amino acids.

The sample holds a few counts of this clone. V is TRBV9 and J is TRBJ2-3; TRBD1 matches at 7 bases. The CDR3 totals 15 residues. Germline CDR1 and CDR2: SGDLS and YYNGEE. Losses at the gene ends were 3 bases for V and 5 bases for J; bases not matched to a gene: 9. The CDR3 coding sequence is TGTGCCAGCAGCGCCTGGACAGGAGAAAGAGATACGCAGTATTTT. Translating it yields CASSAWTGERDTQYF.

The table lists this clone with a few counts. This CDR3 reads CASSYGTSFVETQYF. As DNA, the CDR3 is TGTGCCAGCAGTTACGGGACTAGCTTCGTGGAGACCCAGTACTTC. The gene calls are TRBV6-5 and TRBJ2-5; 9 bases are shared with TRBD2. Trimming removed 2 bases from V and 5 bases from J; junction bases left unmatched: 6. This CDR3 region has 15 residues. CDR1 and CDR2 (germline): MNHEY, SVGAGI.

This clone was found a few times. This chain joins TRBV27 and TRBJ1-4; TRBD1 aligns across 7 bases. Per germline, CDR1 MNHEY and CDR2 SMNVEV (reference sequence). This CDR3 has 15 residues. J was trimmed by 3 bases and V by 5 bases; bases with no gene match: 6. CDR3 in amino acids: CASSLTGVSNEKLFF. CDR3 nucleotides: TGTGCCAGCAGTCTCACAGGGGTATCTAATGAAAAACTGTTTTTT. Supplemented by reference TRBV27 and TRBJ1-4, the full variable domain reads EAQVTQNPRYLITVTGKKLTVTCSQNMNHEYMSWYRQDPGLGLRQIYYSMNVEVTDKGDVPEGYKVSRKEKRNFPLILESPSPNQTSLYFCASSLTGVSNEKLFFGSGTQLSVL.

The V and J genes are TRBV29-1 and TRBJ2-5; D is perhaps TRBD1 (5 bases). Between the trimmed V and J ends, which lost 2 bases and 0 bases, there was a span of 13 bases. Germline CDR1 is SQVTM and CDR2 is ANQGSEA. This CDR3 has 15 residues. The CDR3 reads CSVESSRQHQETQYF. The CDR3 DNA reads as TGCAGCGTTGAATCCTCGCGACAGCACCAAGAGACCCAGTACTTC. Full variable domain (missing parts from reference TRBV29-1 and TRBJ2-5): SAVISQKPSRDICQRGTSLTIQCQVDSQVTMMFWYRQQPGQSLTLIATANQGSEATYESGFVIDKFPISRPNLTFSTLTVSNMSPEDSSIYLCSVESSRQHQETQYFGPGTRLLVL.

V usage is TRBV4-2 and J usage is TRBJ1-4; D is uncertain. The germline V gene encodes CDR1 LGHNA and CDR2 YNFKEQ. The V and J ends lost 4 bases and 4 bases respectively, with 16 bases between them. The CDR3 is made up of 16 amino acids. CDR3 nucleotides: TGTGCCAGCAGCCGAAGTTGGGTACAGCTTAATGAAAAACTGTTTTTT. It encodes CASSRSWVQLNEKLFF.